This T cell receptor beta chain was captured in a study of post-analysis software for immune sequencing data. Whole-study findings and limits: Higher frequency in patients than in controls was seen for 5 or 6 TRBV segments, with TRBV5-6, TRBV5-1 and TRBV20-1 among them. Normalized Chao1 diversity was significantly lower in multiple sclerosis patients than in controls. Same-batch preparations were strongly co-clustered by F measure.

The length of the CDR3 is 18 residues. CDR1 is MNHNS, CDR2 SASEGT, per germline. Trimming pared 5 bases from V and 2 bases from J, leaving 25 bases between. cDNA libraries of TCR beta carried unique molecular identifiers. T cells numbering about 0.85 to 11 million yielded cDNA molecules that totaled some 500,000. TCRdb processed the PCR reads anew with MiXCR; each CDR3 protein has one entry. The sample contains hundreds of thousands of distinct CDR3 sequences, 25% to 30% of which appear only once. This clonotype has more than one count but fewer than ten. Its matching antigen is unknown. Material: blood. The receptor was isolated from a girl aged 5-17 years with multiple sclerosis. The chain recombines TRBV6-1 with TRBJ2-7, with D possibly being TRBD1 (6 bases). This CDR3 is CASSPPDRYGGSPYEQYF. Written as DNA, the CDR3 is TGTGCCAGCAGTCCCCCCGACAGGTACGGCGGAAGCCCCTACGAGCAGTACTTC.